Listed here are 11 T cell receptor beta chains from one sample, sequenced in a study of CD4 and CD8 cells across lung adenocarcinoma regions. Using its own MiXCR run on the PCR reads, TCRdb lists one record per CDR3 protein. The data contain around 20,000 distinct CDR3 sequences, around 50% of them singletons. Specimen: CD8+ T cells from the margin of a lung tumor. These receptors were collected from a male donor with lung adenocarcinoma. The CD4 and CD8 labels of this study may be unreliable.

This chain connects TRBV6-1 to TRBJ2-1; 9 nucleotides match TRBD2. CDR3 size: 15 residues. Trimming removed 5 bases from V and 5 bases from J; junction bases left unmatched: 7. Looked up from germline, CDR1 is MNHNS and CDR2 is SASEGT. Here the CDR3 reads CASSQIAGADNEQFF. The CDR3 nucleotides are TGTGCCAGCAGTCAGATAGCGGGAGCAGACAATGAGCAGTTCTTC.

This rearrangement joins TRBV6-1 to TRBJ2-1; D is unresolved. This CDR3 is built from 13 residues. Trimming removed 5 bases at V and 4 bases at J, with 9 bases between. Germline CDR1 and CDR2: MNHNS and SASEGT. CDR3 bases: TGTGCCAGCAGTCCGGATCCGTACAATGAGCAGTTCTTC. Protein product: CASSPDPYNEQFF.

In its sample, this clonotype was seen many times. The J gene is TRBJ2-1, the V gene TRBV6-1; 8 nucleotides line up with TRBD1. CDR1 MNHNS and CDR2 SASEGT come from the germline V gene. The J segment lost 9 bases and the V segment lost 6 bases, leaving 4 bases of the junction unmatched. The CDR3 contains 12 residues. CDR3 sequence: CASRKDRGEQFF. The DNA for the CDR3 is TGTGCCAGCAGAAAAGACAGGGGTGAGCAGTTCTTC.

In this sample, this clonotype is medium-sized (0.01 to 0.1%). The J gene is TRBJ1-1, the V gene TRBV6-6; D is ambiguous. The germline V and J ends were trimmed by 2 bases and 5 bases, with 9 bases remaining between them. The CDR3 sequence is 13 residues long. Germline CDR1 is MNHNY and CDR2 is SVGAGI (reference sequence). In DNA form, the CDR3 reads TGTGCCAGCAGTTACAGTCGGGTGACTGAAGCTTTCTTT. Translated, it gives CASSYSRVTEAFF.

This clonotype was counted once. The rearrangement uses TRBV6-2 or TRBV6-3 and TRBJ2-5; no clear D. The closer fit of TRBJ2-7 to the DNA end suggests the J call may be wrong. Germline loops: CDR1 MNHEY, CDR2 SVGEGT. This CDR3 has 12 amino acids. Here the CDR3 DNA reads TGTGCCAGCAGTTACTTCTCTGGCGAGCAGTACTTC. Its translation: CASSYFSGEQYF.

The chain carries TRBV6-1 and TRBJ2-1; 13 bases match TRBD2. The CDR3 sequence is 18 residues long. V was pared by 6 bases and J by 0 bases, with 8 bases of the junction left unmatched. Per germline, CDR1 MNHNS and CDR2 SASEGT. The chain's CDR3 is CASRGLTSGRGSYNEQFF. The CDR3 DNA reads as TGTGCCAGCAGGGGATTAACTAGCGGGAGGGGCTCCTACAATGAGCAGTTCTTC.

This clonotype showed up just a few times. V usage is TRBV10-3 and J usage is TRBJ2-6, with 10 bases matching TRBD2. Germline CDR1 reads ENHRY; CDR2 reads SYGVKD. The CDR3 extends over 17 amino acids. DNA of the CDR3: TGTGGCGGCGGGGGAGCGGGGGGGGCGGGGGGGGCCAACGTCCTGACTTTC. Translated: CGGGGAGGAGGANVLTF.

The table lists this clonotype with a few counts. The chain is built from TRBV10-2 and TRBJ2-1, with TRBD1 matching over 12 bases. The germline V gene encodes CDR1 WSHSY and CDR2 SAAADI. Unmatched junction bases numbered 6, after V lost 5 bases and J lost 7 bases. The CDR3 is made up of 15 amino acids. This CDR3 is CASSPGTGGKNEQFF. As DNA, the CDR3 is TGCGCCAGCAGTCCCGGGACAGGGGGCAAAAATGAGCAGTTCTTC.

This clonotype turned up a few times. This chain connects TRBV4-1 to TRBJ2-3; D ambiguous. V lost 1 base to trimming and J lost 2 bases, with 16 bases between them. CDR3 length equals 17 residues. Per germline, CDR1 MGHRA and CDR2 YSYEKL. As DNA, the CDR3 is TGCGCCAGCAGCCAAGGTCGCTGGTCTTACAACACAGATACGCAGTATTTT. This gives the protein CASSQGRWSYNTDTQYF.

The CDR3 protein is CASSYLGQGDNEQFF. In DNA, the CDR3 is TGTGCCAGCAGTTACCTCGGACAGGGGGATAATGAGCAGTTCTTC. V is TRBV6-5 and J is TRBJ2-1; 10 nucleotides align to TRBD1. Germline-derived CDR1 and CDR2 are MNHEY and SVGAGI. The length of the CDR3 is 15 residues. Trimming took 2 bases from V and 7 from J; bases not matched to a gene: 5.

The CDR3 loop is CASSQQGADYGYTF. The DNA of the CDR3 is TGCGCCAGCAGCCAGCAGGGGGCAGACTATGGCTACACCTTC. J is TRBJ1-2 and V is TRBV4-1; 8 bases are shared with TRBD1. From germline, CDR1 is MGHRA and CDR2 YSYEKL. The CDR3 has 14 residues. Trimming cost V 3 bases and J 3 bases; bases outside gene matches: 3.